These 22 T cell receptor beta chains share one sample of origin, sequenced in a study of blood T cell repertoires in COVID-19. TCRdb's table, derived via immunoSEQ multiplex PCR, lists solely in-frame clones and lacks some. Of around 110,000 clones in the sample, 70% to 85% were seen once. Sequencing input: peripheral blood. The receptors stem from a woman in her sixties or seventies with acute or convalescent COVID-19.

The chain has TRBV5-8 and TRBJ2-1, with 10 positions matching TRBD2. The V gene end was trimmed by 3 bases and the J gene end by 4 bases; junction bases not matched to a gene: 16. This CDR3 contains 19 residues. The germline V gene encodes CDR1 SGHTS and CDR2 YDEGEE. Here the CDR3 DNA reads TGTGCCAGCAGCTCACCAAAAAACCCGGAGCGGGGGGGATACAATGAGCAGTTCTTC. Translation: CASSSPKNPERGGYNEQFF.

The chain carries TRBV18 and TRBJ2-5; TRBD1 matches 9 bases. CDR1 and CDR2 (germline): KGHSH, LQKENI. The CDR3 sequence is 15 residues long. Unmatched junction bases numbered 8, after V lost 5 bases and J lost 4 bases. CDR3 protein: CASSSRQGVGETQYF. The DNA for the CDR3 is TGTGCCAGCTCATCCCGACAGGGGGTCGGAGAGACCCAGTACTTC. The whole variable domain, remainder taken from reference TRBV18 and TRBJ2-5, is NAGVMQNPRHLVRRRGQEARLRCSPMKGHSHVYWYRQLPEEGLKFMVYLQKENIIDESGMPKERFSAEFPKEGPSILRIQQVVRGDSAAYFCASSSRQGVGETQYFGPGTRLLVL.

V gene TRBV7-9 combines with J gene TRBJ2-3, with TRBD1 identical over 10 bases. After removal of 4 bases from V and 2 bases from J, the junction contained 6 bases not matched to a gene. This CDR3 contains 16 residues. Looked up from germline, CDR1 is SEHNR and CDR2 is FQNEAQ (reference sequence). As DNA, the CDR3 is TGTGCCAGCAGCTCCCCGGACAGGGGGTACACAGATACGCAGTATTTT. This gives the protein CASSSPDRGYTDTQYF.

The chain couples TRBV10-3 to TRBJ2-3, with TRBD1 matching 10 bases. The CDR3 loop spans 19 amino acids. Trimming cost V 0 bases and J 5 bases; bases outside gene matches: 14. Germline V CDR1 and CDR2: ENHRY, SYGVKD. CDR3 residues: CAISESRHTGTGVVDTQYF. The CDR3 coding sequence is TGTGCCATCAGTGAGTCCCGACACACCGGGACAGGGGTCGTAGATACGCAGTATTTT.

The rearrangement uses TRBV14 and TRBJ1-1; D ambiguous. Germline V gene data show CDR1 as SGHDN and CDR2 as FVKESK. This CDR3 is 13 amino acids long. V lost 2 bases and J lost 8, with 12 bases in between. DNA for the CDR3: TGTGCCAGCAGCCAACTCCCTGAGTCGGAAGCTTTCTTT. It encodes CASSQLPESEAFF.

In its sample, this clone was seen once. The chain joins TRBV2 to TRBJ1-5; maybe TRBD1 (5 bases). V lost 8 bases, J lost 5 bases, and 13 bases lay in between. Germline CDR1 and CDR2: SNHLY and FYNNEI. There are 13 residues in the CDR3. CDR3 sequence (DNA): TGTGCCAGCGTGTCCGGGGGTTATCAGCCCCAGCATTTT. It encodes CASVSGGYQPQHF.

The chain has TRBV19 and TRBJ2-1; D might be TRBD2 (6 bases). The CDR3 is 11 residues long. Germline values: CDR1 LNHDA, CDR2 SQIVND (reference sequence). Trimming removed 5 bases at V and 11 bases at J, with 10 bases between. CDR3 nucleotide sequence: TGTGCCAGTAGTGTGGGGGGTAAGCAGTTCTTC. Protein sequence: CASSVGGKQFF.

The chain employs TRBV7-2 and TRBJ1-2; 9 bases map to TRBD1. The germline CDR1 and CDR2 sequences are SGHTA and FQGNSA. V was clipped by 5 bases and J by 8 bases; unmatched bases: 12. This CDR3 has 15 residues. This CDR3 reads CASSRSQGADLGYTF. The CDR3 DNA reads TGTGCCAGCAGCCGCTCACAGGGGGCAGACCTCGGCTACACCTTC. Looking up the rest from reference TRBV7-2 and TRBJ1-2 gives the full variable domain: GAGVSQSPSNKVTEKGKDVELRCDPISGHTALYWYRQSLGQGLEFLIYFQGNSAPDKSGLPSDRFSAERTGGSVSTLTIQRTQQEDSAVYLCASSRSQGADLGYTFGSGTRLTVV.

This clone turned up a few times. The rearrangement uses TRBV6-5 and TRBJ1-5, with 9 nucleotides matching TRBD1. The CDR3 contains 15 residues. Germline V gene data show CDR1 as MNHEY and CDR2 as SVGAGI. V was clipped by 5 bases and J by 6 bases; unmatched bases: 8. CDR3 sequence: CASSRTGGASQPQHF. The CDR3 DNA reads as TGTGCCAGCAGTCGCACAGGGGGCGCGAGTCAGCCCCAGCATTTT.

The chain combines TRBV4-1 with TRBJ2-3; D remains ambiguous. Trimming took off 6 bases at V and 4 bases at J, with 17 bases between the two ends. The CDR3 consists of 15 residues. Per germline, CDR1 MGHRA and CDR2 YSYEKL. CDR3 DNA sequence: TGCGCCAGCAGGTCGCAACAGATGTTTTCAGATACGCAGTATTTT. This encodes CASRSQQMFSDTQYF.

Ten or more counts support this clone. The J gene is TRBJ1-2, the V gene TRBV19, with 7 positions matching TRBD1. The trim removed 9 bases at V and 7 bases at J, leaving 11 bases unmatched. The CDR3 is 13 amino acids. From germline, CDR1 is LNHDA and CDR2 SQIVND (reference sequence). The CDR3 sequence is CASQQGSERGYTF. CDR3 DNA: TGTGCCAGCCAACAGGGGTCGGAACGTGGCTACACCTTC.

The rearrangement joins TRBV27 to TRBJ1-2; weak D call: TRBD1 (5 bases). Germline CDR1 is MNHEY and CDR2 is SMNVEV (reference sequence). CDR3 length: 13 amino acids. V was trimmed by 4 bases and J by 3 bases, leaving 9 bases between them. The CDR3 nucleotides are TGTGCCAGCAGTTCGCAGGGCCACTATGGCTACACCTTC. Translated, it gives CASSSQGHYGYTF.

The chain is built from TRBV30 and TRBJ2-3; 13 bases agree with TRBD2. The CDR3 is 13 amino acids. From germline, CDR1 is GTSNPN and CDR2 SVGIG (reference sequence). Trimming cost V 5 bases and J 4 bases; bases outside gene matches: 0. The CDR3 DNA is TGTGCCTGGGGACTAGCGGGGGCAGATACGCAGTATTTT. This sequence encodes CAWGLAGADTQYF. Full variable domain (rest looked up from reference TRBV30 and TRBJ2-3): SQTIHQWPATLVQPVGSPLSLECTVEGTSNPNLYWYRQAAGRGLQLLFYSVGIGQISSEVPQNLSASRPQDRQFILSSKKLLLSDSGFYLCAWGLAGADTQYFGPGTRLTVL.

This chain uses TRBV6-1 with TRBJ2-7; no definite D call. Germline CDR1 is MNHNS and CDR2 is SASEGT. Trimming removed 0 bases from V and 2 bases from J, with 8 bases in between. The CDR3 runs 14 residues. In nucleotides, the CDR3 is TGTGCCAGCAGTGAAGCGGCCCATCCCTACGAGCAGTACGTC. Translating it yields CASSEAAHPYEQYV.

The rearrangement links TRBV3-1 (or the pseudogene TRBV3-2) to TRBJ1-2, with D tentatively TRBD1 (6 bases). Germline CDR1 LGHDT, CDR2 YNNKEL (reference sequence). The V end lost 4 bases, the J end lost 2 bases, and 17 bases lay between the germline ends. This CDR3 region has 16 residues. CDR3 DNA sequence: TGTGCCAGCAGCCCGGTTCGAGGTGGACAGAACTATGGCTACACCTTC. Translated: CASSPVRGGQNYGYTF.

The chain recombines TRBV7-8 with TRBJ1-2, with 11 bases matching TRBD1. The V gene's germline CDR1 is SGHVS and CDR2 FQNEAQ. CDR3 length: 16 residues. Trimming at V came to 4 bases and at J to 4 bases, leaving 8 bases not matched to a gene. CDR3 in amino acids: CASSSTTGTGGYGYTF. In nucleotides, the CDR3 is TGTGCCAGCAGCTCGACCACCGGGACAGGGGGCTATGGCTACACCTTC.

The CDR3 spells CASSLGGGRASAEKLFF. The CDR3 region has the DNA TGTGCCAGCAGCTTAGGGGGAGGGAGGGCGTCGGCGGAAAAACTGTTTTTT. J is TRBJ1-4 and V is TRBV7-6; no definite D call. V dropped 1 base and J dropped 8 bases, with 20 bases sitting between them. Germline CDR1 and CDR2: SGHVS and FNYEAQ. CDR3 length equals 17 residues.

The J gene is TRBJ2-1, the V gene TRBV4-3; tentative D call: TRBD2 (5 bases). V was clipped by 0 bases and J by 6 bases, with 9 bases between them. The CDR3 is 14 amino acids. In germline, CDR1 is LGHNA, CDR2 YSLEER. CDR3 sequence reads: CASSQEARGNEQFF. The CDR3 DNA reads TGCGCCAGCAGCCAAGAGGCCCGGGGCAATGAGCAGTTCTTC.

The chain combines TRBV27 with TRBJ2-5; possible D gene TRBD2, 5 bases. This CDR3 has 15 residues. Germline V gene data show CDR1 as MNHEY and CDR2 as SMNVEV (reference sequence). Trimming left V 6 bases short and J 1 base short, with 15 bases between. Here the CDR3 DNA reads TGTGCCAGCAGGTCGGGCCTCCGGGGCCAAGAGACCCAGTACTTC. Translating gives CASRSGLRGQETQYF.

CDR3: CATSEQTILGEKLFF. The CDR3 DNA follows: TGTGCCACCAGTGAACAGACCATCCTGGGTGAAAAACTGTTTTTT. V and J are TRBV24-1 and TRBJ1-4; no clear D. V lost 4 bases and J lost 7, with 15 bases in between. The CDR3 has 15 amino acids. Germline values: CDR1 KGHDR, CDR2 SFDVKD.

The chain is built from TRBV6-2 or TRBV6-3 and TRBJ1-5, with 9 nucleotides matching TRBD1. V lost 5 bases and J lost 5; bases outside the gene matches: 4. The CDR3 totals 14 residues. Germline CDR1 MNHEY, CDR2 SVGEGT. In nucleotides, the CDR3 is TGTGCCAGCAGTGGACAGGGGACTTATCAGCCCCAGCATTTT. Amino acid sequence: CASSGQGTYQPQHF.

The chain uses TRBV4-3 and TRBJ1-2; no reliable D call. The CDR3 is 13 residues long. V lost 0 bases, J lost 6 bases, and 8 bases lay in between. Germline loops: CDR1 LGHNA, CDR2 YSLEER. CDR3 in amino acids: CASSQELNHGYTF. CDR3 in DNA: TGCGCCAGCAGCCAAGAACTGAACCATGGCTACACCTTC.